Below, 29 T cell receptor beta chains from the same sample are listed, as sequenced in a study of cytomegalovirus exposure and HLA in healthy donors. 60 Vbeta and 13 Jbeta primers were used in PCR. Clones were read by immunoSEQ multiplex PCR, and TCRdb kept only the in-frame ones, dropping some. Of 200,000 to 250,000 clones in the sample, 75% to 80% were seen once. The specimen sequenced was PBMCs. The receptors were gathered from a man aged 18 to 29 in good health and CMV-seronegative.

The rearrangement uses TRBV7-3 and TRBJ2-1, with a tentative D call TRBD2 (7 bases). CDR1 is SGHTA, CDR2 FQGTGA, per germline. The V and J ends lost 7 bases and 7 bases respectively, with 23 bases between them. The CDR3 has 16 residues. The DNA of the CDR3 is TGTGCCAGCATGAAGGGGGGGCAGGGGCCGGGAAATGAGCAGTTCTTC. This encodes CASMKGGQGPGNEQFF.

This chain connects TRBV11-3 to TRBJ2-1, with TRBD2 identical over 9 bases. CDR1 is SGHNT, CDR2 YENEEA, per germline. The CDR3 contains 16 residues. V dropped 4 bases and J dropped 5; count of bases not matched to a gene: 9. The CDR3 nucleotides read TGTGCCAGCAGCTGGGGTGGAGCGGGGGGCAACAATGAGCAGTTCTTC. This translates into CASSWGGAGGNNEQFF.

V usage is TRBV27 and J usage is TRBJ2-7; D perhaps matches TRBD1 (6 bases). The V gene's germline CDR1 is MNHEY and CDR2 SMNVEV (reference sequence). This CDR3 contains 14 residues. V lost 5 bases and J lost 0, with 11 bases in between. The CDR3 loop reads CASSPSQGSYEQYF. The CDR3 DNA reads as TGTGCCAGCAGTCCCTCACAGGGCTCCTACGAGCAGTACTTC.

The rearrangement links TRBV6-5 to TRBJ1-2; 7 positions agree with TRBD1. The CDR3 sequence is 13 residues long. In germline, CDR1 is MNHEY, CDR2 SVGAGI. Losses at the gene ends were 5 bases for V and 3 bases for J; bases not matched to a gene: 3. The CDR3 nucleotides read TGTGCCAGCAGTCCCGGGACAGACTATGGCTACACCTTC. Translated: CASSPGTDYGYTF.

V gene TRBV18 combines with J gene TRBJ1-1, with D maybe TRBD1 (6 bases). The CDR3 spans 14 residues. Trimming left V 6 bases short and J 4 bases short, with 15 bases between. CDR1 and CDR2 from the germline V gene are KGHSH and LQKENI. CDR3 residues: CASSAGTWSTEAFF. The CDR3 nucleotides are TGTGCCAGCTCGGCAGGGACATGGAGCACTGAAGCTTTCTTT.

Concerning this clone itself: One end of the junction is discordant with germline, which a read error may explain. The chain carries TRBV7-7 and TRBJ2-1, with TRBD2 matching 11 bases. CDR3 length: 16 residues. Germline values: CDR1 SSHAT, CDR2 FNYEAQ (reference sequence). This chain's CDR3 is CASSLGLAGGQNEQFF. The CDR3 coding sequence is TGTGCTAGCAGCTTAGGGTTAGCGGGGGGGCAAAATGAGCAGTTCTTC.

The CDR3 region has the DNA TGTGCCAGCAGCTTAACCGACAGCGGCAGGGGAGATACGCAGTATTTT. Translation gives CASSLTDSGRGDTQYF. The rearrangement uses TRBV7-9 and TRBJ2-3, with D possibly matching TRBD1 (6 bases). The CDR3 extends over 16 amino acids. The V and J ends lost 2 bases and 5 bases respectively, with 17 bases between them. Germline CDR1 SEHNR, CDR2 FQNEAQ (reference sequence).

The rearrangement joins TRBV7-3 to TRBJ2-2; 12 nucleotides line up with TRBD2. The CDR3 is made up of 16 amino acids. Unmatched junction bases numbered 8, after V lost 5 bases and J lost 7 bases. Germline values: CDR1 SGHTA, CDR2 FQGTGA. The CDR3 nucleotides are TGTGCCAGCAGCCCCGGACTAGCGGGAACGAACGGGGAGCTGTTTTTT. This sequence encodes CASSPGLAGTNGELFF.

The gene calls are TRBV2 and TRBJ1-5; D uncertain. Germline assignment: CDR1 SNHLY and CDR2 FYNNEI. The CDR3 sequence is 13 residues long. Trimming removed 4 bases at V and 8 bases at J, with 12 bases between. CDR3 DNA: TGTGCCAGCAGTGGGGAGAGGGTTGAGCCCCAGCATTTT. It specifies CASSGERVEPQHF.

J is TRBJ2-3 and V is TRBV2; 15 bases are a match to TRBD2. This CDR3 region has 19 residues. Germline assignment: CDR1 SNHLY and CDR2 FYNNEI. J gave up 4 bases and V 3 bases, and 11 bases lay outside the gene matches. CDR3 in amino acids: CASSDGTSGGLTGSDTQYF. For the CDR3, the DNA is TGTGCCAGCAGTGACGGGACTAGCGGGGGGCTGACGGGCTCAGATACGCAGTATTTT. The full variable domain, rest sourced from reference TRBV2 and TRBJ2-3, is EPEVTQTPSHQVTQMGQEVILRCVPISNHLYFYWYRQILGQKVEFLVSFYNNEISEKSEIFDDQFSVERPDGSNFTLKIRSTKLEDSAMYFCASSDGTSGGLTGSDTQYFGPGTRLTVL.

This clone was seen more than once but under ten times. This CDR3 reads CASSLHRDSNQPQHF. The CDR3 DNA reads as TGTGCCAGCAGTCTACACAGGGATAGCAATCAGCCCCAGCATTTT. The V and J genes are TRBV6-5 and TRBJ1-5; D may be TRBD1 (6 bases). Germline CDR1 is MNHEY and CDR2 is SVGAGI. This CDR3 contains 15 residues. V was trimmed by 5 bases and J by 0 bases, leaving 11 bases between them.

The V gene is TRBV27, the J gene TRBJ2-1; tentative D call: TRBD2 (5 bases). V was shortened by 8 bases and J by 0 bases, with 14 bases between the two germline ends. This CDR3 comprises 15 residues. The germline CDR1 and CDR2 sequences are MNHEY and SMNVEV (reference sequence). The CDR3 loop reads CASSPEGGSYNEQFF. The CDR3 nucleotides read TGTGCCAGCTCCCCCGAGGGCGGCTCCTACAATGAGCAGTTCTTC.

Only one count was recorded for this clone. The V gene is TRBV10-3, the J gene TRBJ2-7; tentative D call: TRBD2 (7 bases). Germline V gene sequence: CDR1 ENHRY, CDR2 SYGVKD. The CDR3 is 13 residues long. Trimming stripped 4 bases from V and 6 bases from J, with 13 bases between. The CDR3 loop reads CAISGNREGEQYF. The CDR3, as DNA: TGTGCCATCAGTGGAAACAGGGAGGGCGAGCAGTACTTC.

The chain uses TRBV6-6 and TRBJ2-1; 7 bases are a match to TRBD1. From germline, CDR1 is MNHNY and CDR2 SVGAGI (reference sequence). CDR3 length: 15 amino acids. Germline trimming cut 5 bases from V and 2 bases from J; bases unmatched to any gene: 6. CDR3 bases: TGTGCCAGCAGTCCCGGGACAGTTCCCTACAATGAGCAGTTCTTC. This gives the protein CASSPGTVPYNEQFF.

The CDR3 bases are TGCGCCAGCAGCCAGGAGAACAATCAGCCCCAGCATTTT. Protein sequence: CASSQENNQPQHF. V usage is TRBV4-1 and J usage is TRBJ1-5, with D unclear. V lost 3 bases and J lost 3, with 6 bases in between. The CDR3 totals 13 residues. CDR1 and CDR2 (germline): MGHRA, YSYEKL.

The V and J genes are TRBV4-3 and TRBJ2-1, with D possibly matching TRBD1 (6 bases). Germline CDR1 is LGHNA and CDR2 is YSLEER. Trimming pared 1 base from V and 3 bases from J, leaving 10 bases between. The CDR3 has 15 amino acids. The DNA for the CDR3 is TGCGCCAGCAGCCAAGGACAGGAGAACTACAATGAGCAGTTCTTC. It is translated as CASSQGQENYNEQFF.

In regard to this clone: Mismatch with germline at one junction end may stem from a read error. The chain uses TRBV7-7 and TRBJ2-1; 13 positions match TRBD2. CDR3 size: 15 residues. CDR1 SSHAT and CDR2 FNYEAQ come from the germline V gene (reference sequence). CDR3 bases: TGTGCTAGCAGCACGGGACTAGCGGGGTACAATGAGCAGTTCTTC. Protein product: CASSTGLAGYNEQFF.

This clone was observed a single time. The chain employs TRBV2 and TRBJ2-7; 7 positions match TRBD1. Looked up from germline, CDR1 is SNHLY and CDR2 is FYNNEI. This CDR3 comprises 12 residues. Trimming took 4 bases from V and 5 from J; bases not matched to a gene: 2. For the CDR3, the DNA is TGTGCCAGCAGTGCCACAGGGGACGAGCAGTACTTC. This gives the protein CASSATGDEQYF.

As DNA, the CDR3 is TGTGCCAGTAGGGGGGGGGCCCGGGGGACCTACGAGCAGTACTTC. Translating it yields CASRGGARGTYEQYF. The V call is TRBV19, the J call TRBJ2-7; D may be TRBD2 (7 bases). The V and J ends lost 6 bases and 2 bases respectively, with 17 bases between them. The CDR3 consists of 15 residues. Germline values: CDR1 LNHDA, CDR2 SQIVND (reference sequence). The full variable domain, rest sourced from reference TRBV19 and TRBJ2-7, is DGGITQSPKYLFRKEGQNVTLSCEQNLNHDAMYWYRQDPGQGLRLIYYSQIVNDFQKGDIAEGYSVSREKKESFPLTVTSAQKNPTAFYLCASRGGARGTYEQYFGPGTRLTVT.

This chain joins TRBV7-2 and TRBJ2-1, with 7 bases aligning to TRBD2. J lost 10 bases, V lost 0 bases, and 9 bases had no gene match. Germline CDR1 is SGHTA and CDR2 is FQGNSA. The CDR3 contains 15 residues. CDR3 in amino acids: CASSLAAGVFNEQFF. The CDR3 DNA reads TGTGCCAGCAGCTTAGCGGCGGGAGTATTTAACGAGCAGTTCTTC.

The V and J genes are TRBV27 and TRBJ2-7; D gene uncertain. CDR1 is MNHEY and CDR2 is SMNVEV in the germline V gene (reference sequence). Trimming removed 6 bases at V and 0 bases at J, with 9 bases between. The CDR3 is 13 amino acids. The DNA for the CDR3 is TGTGCCAGCAGCCGAACTCCCTCCTACGAGCAGTACTTC. Amino acid sequence: CASSRTPSYEQYF.

The chain joins TRBV10-3 to TRBJ2-7; D is perhaps TRBD1 (5 bases). Trimming pared 4 bases from V and 0 bases from J, leaving 10 bases between. Germline loops: CDR1 ENHRY, CDR2 SYGVKD. The CDR3 length is 14 residues. The CDR3 DNA is TGTGCCATCAGTGCGGGCCAGGGCTCCTACGAGCAGTACTTC. Encoded protein: CAISAGQGSYEQYF.

The chain links TRBV7-8 to TRBJ1-2; 8 nucleotides match TRBD1. V lost 5 bases and J lost 6; bases outside the gene matches: 5. Germline CDR1 reads SGHVS; CDR2 reads FQNEAQ. This CDR3 has 13 amino acids. CDR3 region: CASSVHRGDGYTF. The CDR3 nucleotides read TGTGCCAGCAGCGTCCACAGGGGGGATGGCTACACCTTC.

The chain employs TRBV19 and TRBJ2-7, with TRBD1 identical over 10 bases. CDR1 is LNHDA, CDR2 SQIVND, per germline (reference sequence). The CDR3 has 16 amino acids. Trimming at V came to 5 bases and at J to 3 bases, leaving 10 bases not matched to a gene. The CDR3 reads CASSSVSGTGVYEQYF. DNA of the CDR3: TGTGCCAGTAGTTCTGTTTCCGGGACAGGGGTCTACGAGCAGTACTTC.

V and J are TRBV5-5 and TRBJ1-2; possibly TRBD1 for D (6 bases). The ends were cut back, 4 bases at V and 4 bases at J, with 20 bases in the middle. In germline, CDR1 is SGHKS, CDR2 YYEKEE (reference sequence). CDR3 length: 16 amino acids. The CDR3 loop reads CASSAAGTRFTYGYTF. DNA for the CDR3: TGTGCCAGCAGCGCTGCCGGGACAAGATTTACCTATGGCTACACCTTC.

This clone was recorded many times. This same CDR3 is encoded by further DNA sequences in the sample. The rearrangement joins TRBV6-5 to TRBJ2-2; 7 bases are shared with TRBD1. CDR1 and CDR2 (germline): MNHEY, SVGAGI. J lost 6 bases, V lost 0 bases, and 1 base had no gene match. CDR3 length: 14 residues. CDR3 DNA sequence: TGTGCCAGCAGTTACTCTCAGGGGGCCGGGGAGCTGTTTTTT. It specifies CASSYSQGAGELFF.

There are a few counts of this clone. This chain uses TRBV6-1 with TRBJ1-2; D uncertain. V was clipped by 3 bases and J by 4 bases, with 27 bases between them. This CDR3 is built from 19 residues. CDR1 MNHNS and CDR2 SASEGT come from the germline V gene. As DNA, the CDR3 is TGTGCCAGCAGTGACCGATTATGGTTCCCCTTCTGGGAGGCCTATGGCTACACCTTC. Amino acids: CASSDRLWFPFWEAYGYTF.

This chain links TRBV30 with TRBJ1-1, with 10 bases identical to TRBD1. Germline-derived CDR1 and CDR2 are GTSNPN and SVGIG (reference sequence). This CDR3 has 14 residues. The V and J ends lost 1 base and 1 base, in that order; junction bases with no gene match: 0. CDR3 protein: CAWSGQGANTEAFF. CDR3 nucleotides: TGTGCCTGGAGTGGACAGGGGGCGAACACTGAAGCTTTCTTT.

The gene calls are TRBV9 and TRBJ2-1, with a tentative D call TRBD1 (5 bases). CDR1 is SGDLS and CDR2 is YYNGEE in the germline V gene. CDR3 length: 17 residues. With 2 bases removed from V and 0 bases from J, the gap between germline ends came to 15 bases. This CDR3 reads CASSVFPWGSSYNEQFF. CDR3 nucleotides: TGTGCCAGCAGCGTTTTCCCTTGGGGCAGCTCCTACAATGAGCAGTTCTTC.